Listed below are T cell receptor beta chains from one sample, sequenced in a study of tumor-infiltrating lymphocytes in primary liver carcinoma. TCRdb itself ran the multiplex PCR reads through MiXCR, one entry per CDR3 protein. The sample contains about 310,000 distinct CDR3 sequences, less than 75% of which appear only once. Sequencing used peripheral blood. These receptors came from a man in his forties with primary liver carcinoma and hepatitis B virus infection. CDR3s include the opening cysteine and the closing phenylalanine or tryptophan. Fields, in order: clone size, D gene, V gene, J gene, CDR3 protein, CDR3 DNA. The D gene is left open where the match is weak. The size field is filled for only some rows; it gives once, few, many or a size class.

few	.	TRBV28	TRBJ2-1	CASSLMTSNEQFF	TGTGCCAGCAGTTTAATGACTAGTAATGAGCAGTTCTTC
few	TRBD2	TRBV5-6	TRBJ2-5	CASAGLAVRQETQYF	TGTGCCAGCGCGGGACTAGCGGTTCGCCAAGAGACCCAGTACTTC
.	.	TRBV12-3/TRBV12-4	TRBJ1-5	CASSLTVGWQPQHF	TGTGCCAGCAGCCTGACAGTGGGCTGGCAGCCCCAGCATTTT
.	.	TRBV29-1	TRBJ2-2	CSIRTGTVNTGGLFF	TGCAGCATTAGGACCGGGACGGTGAACACCGGGGGGCTGTTTTTT
.	.	TRBV11-2	TRBJ2-1	CVSSLGLDNEQLF	TGTGTCAGCAGCCTGGGACTGGACAATGAGCAGCTCTTC
few	TRBD2	TRBV5-1	TRBJ2-3	CASRAGEGFGFTDTQYF	TGCGCCAGCCGAGCGGGGGAGGGATTCGGATTTACAGATACGCAGTATTTT
.	TRBD1	TRBV6-5	TRBJ2-1	CASSYMGQEYNEQFF	TGTGCCAGCAGTTATATGGGACAGGAATACAATGAGCAGTTCTTC
many	.	TRBV28	TRBJ2-1	CASSPPGTYYYNEQFF	TGTGCCAGCAGTCCCCCCGGGACCTACTACTACAATGAGCAGTTCTTC
.	.	TRBV6-2/TRBV6-3	TRBJ2-4	CASSHGVSSGENIQYF	TGTGCCAGCAGTCACGGTGTGAGTAGCGGAGAAAACATTCAGTACTTC
many	TRBD2	TRBV12-3/TRBV12-4	TRBJ2-1	CASSLGLAGEGEQFF	TGTGCCAGCAGTTTAGGTCTAGCGGGAGAAGGTGAGCAGTTCTTC
.	.	TRBV7-9	TRBJ2-2	CASSVSKGENTGELFF	TGTGCCAGTAGCGTCTCGAAGGGGGAGAACACCGGGGAGCTGTTTTTT
.	TRBD1	TRBV11-2	TRBJ1-3	CTSSLNLQGVTGNTIYF	TGTACCAGCAGTCTCAATCTCCAGGGGGTGACTGGAAACACCATATATTTT
.	TRBD1	TRBV6-1	TRBJ2-5	CARRKQGLETQYF	TGTGCCAGAAGAAAACAGGGGCTAGAGACCCAATACTTC
few	.	TRBV28	TRBJ2-4	CASRSRGPRAKNIQYF	TGTGCCAGCAGGTCTCGGGGGCCTAGAGCCAAAAACATTCAGTACTTC
few	TRBD2	TRBV5-1	TRBJ2-3	CASSETSGSAEDTQYF	TGCGCCAGCAGCGAGACTAGCGGGAGCGCTGAGGATACGCAGTATTTT
.	.	TRBV19	TRBJ1-2	CASSVVPGDYGYTF	TGTGCCAGTAGCGTAGTTCCGGGGGACTATGGCTACACCTTC
.	.	TRBV30	TRBJ2-5	CAQDYTREPQYF	TGTGCCCAGGACTACACACGGGAGCCCCAGTACTTC
many	TRBD2	TRBV6-5	TRBJ2-3	CASSYSLAGQDTQYF	TGTGCCAGCAGTTACTCCCTAGCGGGACAAGATACGCAGTATTTT
.	.	TRBV28	TRBJ1-1	CASSLPISRGVEAFF	TGTGCCAGCAGTCTCCCGATCAGCAGGGGTGTTGAAGCTTTCTTT
once	.	TRBV21-1	TRBJ1-6	CVSSYSPLHF	TGTGTCAGCAGTTATTCACCCCTCCACTTT
.	.	TRBV7-9	TRBJ2-2	CASTRSGQNTGELFF	TGTGCCAGCACCAGGTCTGGACAGAACACCGGGGAACTGTTTTTT
many	TRBD1	TRBV12-3/TRBV12-4	TRBJ1-3	CASSPTTGGAYGNTIYF	TGTGCCAGCAGTCCAACAACAGGGGGCGCGTATGGAAACACCATATATTTT
few	TRBD2	TRBV20-1	TRBJ2-3	CSAPPAGGSTDTQYF	TGCAGTGCCCCACCCGCGGGAGGGAGCACAGATACGCAGTATTTT
.	.	TRBV11-2	TRBJ2-2	CASSYRQSPGELFF	TGTGCCAGTAGCTACAGGCAGTCCCCCGGGGAGCTGTTTTTT
few	TRBD1	TRBV30	TRBJ2-4	CAWSGGQGRIQYF	TGTGCCTGGAGCGGGGGACAGGGGCGCATTCAGTACTTC
.	TRBD2	TRBV11-1	TRBJ2-1	CAGSLYRSAGGSYNEQFF	TGTGCCGGAAGCTTATACCGTTCCGCGGGAGGGTCCTACAATGAGCAGTTCTTC
.	TRBD2	TRBV28	TRBJ2-7	CASRTSGSSYEQYF	TGTGCCAGCAGAACTAGCGGGAGTTCGTACGAGCAGTACTTC
many	TRBD1	TRBV6-1	TRBJ1-1	CASSAQGVFVSSEAFF	TGTGCCAGCAGTGCCCAGGGGGTGTTCGTTTCCTCTGAAGCTTTCTTT
.	.	TRBV7-2	TRBJ2-5	CASSLNRQETQYF	TGTGCCAGCAGCTTAAACCGCCAAGAGACCCAGTACTTC
.	TRBD2	TRBV10-3	TRBJ2-2	CAISERGLAGGPNTGELFF	TGTGCCATCAGTGAGCGAGGACTAGCGGGAGGGCCGAACACCGGGGAGCTGTTTTTT
few	TRBD2	TRBV11-2	TRBJ2-5	CASSLGLAGSQETQYF	TGTGCTAGCAGCTTAGGACTAGCGGGAAGCCAAGAGACGCAGTACTTC
many	.	TRBV11-2	TRBJ2-5	CASSSYGDAETQYF	TGTGCCAGCAGCTCCTATGGAGATGCGGAGACCCAGTACTTC
.	.	TRBV7-9	TRBJ2-7	CASSSTMTVSYEQCF	TGTGCCAGCAGCTCCACCATGACAGTATCCTACGAGCAGTGCTTC